This entry concerns a single TCR beta chain. Its cognate antigen is unknown. This sample is drawn from a study of T cell responses to AZD1222 COVID-19 vaccine. This CDR3 spans 11 amino acids. The V end was cut by 0 bases, the J end by 5 bases, with 0 bases between. Germline CDR1 is LGHDT and CDR2 is YNNKEL (reference sequence). Study observations and caveats: Elevations in Spike-specific TCR breadth and depth followed administration of two AZD1222 doses.

Profiling relied on immunoSEQ multiplex PCR, and the TCRdb table lists in-frame clones only, not all of them. The sample lists more than 85,000 clones, approximately 88% occurring once. The origin of this receptor is an adult who received the AZD1222 COVID-19 vaccine. The input for sequencing was peripheral blood, taken 28 days after the second AZD1222 dose. This chain links TRBV3-1 (or the pseudogene TRBV3-2) with TRBJ2-3; D is uncertain. The CDR3 region is CASSQEDTQYF. The CDR3, as DNA: TGTGCCAGCAGCCAAGAAGATACGCAGTATTTT.